One and the same sample provided the 29 T cell receptor beta chains below, sequenced in a study of T cell responses to AZD1222 COVID-19 vaccine. Libraries were prepared by immunoSEQ multiplex PCR; TCRdb keeps only in-frame clonotypes and omits some of them. The sample records 130,000 to 150,000 clones, around 93% being singletons. This sample comprised peripheral blood, obtained on day 0 of AZD1222 vaccination. These receptors were collected from an adult in good health.

The chain uses TRBV5-1 and TRBJ2-2; maybe TRBD2 (6 bases). This CDR3 comprises 14 residues. Germline CDR1 and CDR2: SGHRS and YFSETQ. V gave up 4 bases and J gave up 3 bases, with 10 bases separating them. The CDR3 nucleotides are TGCGCCAGCAGCACTACGGGGGACACCGGGGAGCTGTTTTTT. Translating it yields CASSTTGDTGELFF.

V is TRBV6-5 and J is TRBJ1-5, with D tentatively TRBD1 (5 bases). CDR3 length equals 13 residues. The V and J ends lost 4 bases and 6 bases respectively, with 10 bases between them. CDR1 MNHEY and CDR2 SVGAGI come from the germline V gene. DNA of the CDR3: TGTGCCAGCAGTTCTCAGGGAAGTCAGCCCCAGCATTTT. Its protein is CASSSQGSQPQHF.

This chain links TRBV2 with TRBJ1-6; the D is unclear. Per germline, CDR1 SNHLY and CDR2 FYNNEI. CDR3 length: 15 amino acids. V lost 5 bases and J lost 6, with 14 bases in between. CDR3 residues: CASSSVVGPNSPLHF. CDR3 bases: TGTGCCAGCAGTAGCGTGGTTGGGCCTAATTCACCCCTCCACTTT.

This chain joins TRBV18 and TRBJ2-7; D is perhaps TRBD1 (6 bases). V was clipped by 3 bases and J by 4 bases, with 16 bases between them. Germline V gene sequence: CDR1 KGHSH, CDR2 LQKENI. The CDR3 consists of 15 residues. CDR3: CASSPGARVGYEQYF. CDR3 nucleotides: TGTGCCAGCTCACCGGGGGCCAGGGTAGGTTACGAGCAGTACTTC.

The J gene is TRBJ2-7, the V gene TRBV30; D gene uncertain. This CDR3 is built from 15 residues. Trimming cost V 7 bases and J 1 base, with 20 bases left between them. CDR1 and CDR2 from the germline V gene are GTSNPN and SVGIG (reference sequence). In DNA form, the CDR3 reads TGTGCCTTAAATGAAATTACGCAAAGTTCCTACGAGCAGTACTTC. This codes for CALNEITQSSYEQYF.

V usage is TRBV5-4 and J usage is TRBJ1-2, with D maybe TRBD1 (5 bases). The CDR3 runs 14 residues. Germline V gene sequence: CDR1 SGHNT, CDR2 YYREEE (reference sequence). The V gene lost 4 bases and the J gene lost 3 bases, with 13 bases spanning the gap. This CDR3 reads CASSPKGGDYGYTF. The CDR3 bases are TGTGCCAGCAGCCCGAAAGGAGGGGACTATGGCTACACCTTC.

V usage is TRBV2 and J usage is TRBJ1-2; 8 bases align to TRBD1. V lost 4 bases, J lost 8 bases, and 3 bases stayed unmatched. The germline V gene has CDR1 SNHLY and CDR2 FYNNEI. The CDR3 length is 12 residues. CDR3 loop: CASSGTGQGYTF. In DNA, the CDR3 is TGTGCCAGCAGTGGGACAGGGCAGGGCTACACCTTC.

The V and J genes are TRBV11-3 and TRBJ1-1; D is ambiguous. The germline V gene encodes CDR1 SGHNT and CDR2 YENEEA. The CDR3 totals 13 residues. Trimming left V 3 bases short and J 5 bases short, with 10 bases between. The CDR3 DNA follows: TGTGCCAGCAGCTTGAGCCGGCAGACTGAAGCTTTCTTT. Translating gives CASSLSRQTEAFF.

This chain joins TRBV28 and TRBJ1-5, with no clear D. V shed 4 bases and J shed 5 bases, with 15 bases lying between them. CDR1 and CDR2 (germline): MDHEN, SYDVKM. The CDR3 is 15 amino acids. The CDR3 region is CASSSPSPGDQPQHF. The CDR3, as DNA: TGTGCCAGCAGTTCCCCGTCACCTGGGGATCAGCCCCAGCATTTT.

This clone occurred a few times. This sequence joins TRBV27 and TRBJ2-7, with TRBD2 as a possible D gene (5 bases). Germline CDR1 is MNHEY and CDR2 is SMNVEV (reference sequence). Between the trimmed V and J ends, which lost 11 bases and 3 bases, there was a span of 14 bases. The CDR3 runs 12 residues. The CDR3 protein is CAFLSEGYEQYF. CDR3 DNA: TGTGCCTTTCTATCCGAGGGCTACGAGCAGTACTTC.

The chain combines TRBV18 with TRBJ1-1; D is uncertain. Trimming cost V 0 bases and J 0 bases, with 5 bases left between them. The germline V gene has CDR1 KGHSH and CDR2 LQKENI. The CDR3 spans 14 residues. CDR3 in DNA: TGTGCCAGCTCACCACCATCCATGAACACTGAAGCTTTCTTT. Amino acids: CASSPPSMNTEAFF.

This clone was counted once. The rearrangement joins TRBV18 to TRBJ2-4, with TRBD1 identical over 10 bases. V dropped 1 base and J dropped 6; count of bases not matched to a gene: 0. The CDR3 extends over 14 amino acids. CDR1 and CDR2 (germline): KGHSH, LQKENI. CDR3 DNA: TGTGCCAGCTCACCACGGGACAGGGGAAACATTCAGTACTTC. Translated, it gives CASSPRDRGNIQYF.

There are a few counts of this clone. V and J are TRBV2 and TRBJ2-1; 9 bases are shared with TRBD2. Germline trimming cut 7 bases from V and 6 bases from J; bases unmatched to any gene: 7. Germline V gives CDR1 SNHLY, CDR2 FYNNEI. CDR3 length: 14 residues. CDR3 amino acids: CASTRLAGLNEQFF. The CDR3 DNA reads TGTGCCAGCACGCGGCTAGCGGGACTCAATGAGCAGTTCTTC.

This clone occurred a few times. The chain is built from TRBV6-1 and TRBJ1-2; D is perhaps TRBD1 (5 bases). Trimming left V 2 bases short and J 4 bases short, with 14 bases between. The germline V gene has CDR1 MNHNS and CDR2 SASEGT. This CDR3 contains 15 residues. The CDR3 nucleotides read TGTGCCAGCAGTGAAACAGGTCGGGGCATCTATGGCTACACCTTC. Its protein is CASSETGRGIYGYTF.

The chain joins TRBV4-2 to TRBJ2-3; 10 bases fit TRBD2. Germline CDR1 LGHNA, CDR2 YNFKEQ. This CDR3 comprises 18 residues. With 1 base clipped from V and 5 bases from J, the junction kept 12 bases outside the gene matches. The CDR3 is CASSQAEASGSVRDTQYF. DNA for the CDR3: TGTGCCAGCAGCCAAGCCGAGGCTAGCGGGAGTGTAAGAGATACGCAGTATTTT.

This chain links TRBV4-2 with TRBJ2-1; D perhaps matches TRBD1 (6 bases). The CDR3 spans 16 residues. The germline gives CDR1 LGHNA, CDR2 YNFKEQ. V lost 1 base to trimming and J lost 5 bases, with 15 bases between them. CDR3 amino acids: CASSQGEGGPHNEQFF. For the CDR3, the DNA is TGTGCCAGCAGCCAAGGGGAAGGGGGACCTCACAATGAGCAGTTCTTC.

With regard to this clone: The sample has other DNA sequences that encode this CDR3 too. This chain joins TRBV5-1 and TRBJ2-3; D uncertain. Trimming shortened V by 0 bases and J by 5 bases, and 10 bases separated the two germline ends. Germline V gene lookup returns CDR1 SGHRS and CDR2 YFSETQ. The CDR3 contains 14 residues. The CDR3 loop is CASSLEGLGDTQYF. CDR3 DNA sequence: TGCGCCAGCAGCTTGGAGGGATTGGGAGATACGCAGTATTTT. Looking up the rest from reference TRBV5-1 and TRBJ2-3 gives the full variable domain: KAGVTQTPRYLIKTRGQQVTLSCSPISGHRSVSWYQQTPGQGLQFLFEYFSETQRNKGNFPGRFSGRQFSNSRSEMNVSTLELGDSALYLCASSLEGLGDTQYFGPGTRLTVL.

The rearrangement links TRBV18 to TRBJ1-2; 7 positions match TRBD1. The CDR3 contains 13 residues. Germline V gives CDR1 KGHSH, CDR2 LQKENI. The V gene end was trimmed by 3 bases and the J gene end by 8 bases; junction bases not matched to a gene: 6. CDR3 residues: CASSPQGGDGYTF. CDR3 nucleotide sequence: TGTGCCAGCTCACCGCAGGGGGGCGACGGCTACACCTTC. Together with reference TRBV18 and TRBJ1-2, the CDR3 gives the full variable domain: NAGVMQNPRHLVRRRGQEARLRCSPMKGHSHVYWYRQLPEEGLKFMVYLQKENIIDESGMPKERFSAEFPKEGPSILRIQQVVRGDSAAYFCASSPQGGDGYTFGSGTRLTVV.

The genes are TRBV15 and TRBJ2-7, with 8 bases fitting TRBD1. V trimming: 0 bases; J trimming: 3 bases; junction bases outside the gene matches: 16. There are 19 residues in the CDR3. The germline V gene encodes CDR1 LNHNV and CDR2 YYDKDF (reference sequence). The CDR3: CATSRDPQGARTLYYEQYF. The CDR3 DNA reads as TGTGCCACCAGCAGAGACCCTCAGGGGGCTCGTACACTATACTACGAGCAGTACTTC.

The chain combines TRBV9 with TRBJ1-4; 9 bases match TRBD1. Germline V gene lookup returns CDR1 SGDLS and CDR2 YYNGEE. The CDR3 consists of 16 residues. The V segment lost 4 bases and the J segment 0 bases; nucleotides outside the gene matches: 4. The CDR3 DNA reads as TGTGCCAGCAGCCCACAGGGGGCTGCAACTAATGAAAAACTGTTTTTT. Its translation: CASSPQGAATNEKLFF.

V usage is TRBV4-2 and J usage is TRBJ1-1; D not certain. Trimming pared 0 bases from V and 3 bases from J, leaving 14 bases between. The CDR3 contains 16 residues. The V gene's germline CDR1 is LGHNA and CDR2 YNFKEQ. DNA of the CDR3: TGTGCCAGCAGCCAAGATAGGGTCAGCGGATACACTGAAGCTTTCTTT. Translated: CASSQDRVSGYTEAFF.

The chain couples TRBV5-8 to TRBJ2-7, with 9 bases that match TRBD2. The ends lost 2 bases at V and 5 bases at J; junction bases unmatched: 5. This CDR3 comprises 14 residues. CDR1 and CDR2 from the germline V gene are SGHTS and YDEGEE. CDR3 sequence (DNA): TGTGCCAGCAGCTTTCTAGCGGGGTTCCACGAGCAGTACTTC. Translated, it gives CASSFLAGFHEQYF.

The V and J genes are TRBV29-1 and TRBJ1-2, with unresolved D. V was trimmed by 5 bases and J by 8 bases, leaving 12 bases between them. The CDR3 has 11 residues. Germline V CDR1 and CDR2: SQVTM, ANQGSEA. The CDR3 bases are TGCAGCGTTCGGCACCTACAAGGCTACACCTTC. It encodes CSVRHLQGYTF.

V and J are TRBV24-1 and TRBJ2-2; TRBD2 aligns across 9 bases. The ends lost 6 bases at V and 5 bases at J; junction bases unmatched: 6. Germline V CDR1 and CDR2: KGHDR, SFDVKD. The CDR3 is 15 residues long. The CDR3 region is CATSMASGDTGELFF. CDR3 DNA sequence: TGTGCCACCAGTATGGCTAGCGGGGATACCGGGGAGCTGTTTTTT.

This chain connects TRBV29-1 to TRBJ1-2, with 8 bases lining up with TRBD1. Germline values: CDR1 SQVTM, CDR2 ANQGSEA. CDR3 length: 14 residues. J was trimmed by 6 bases and V by 2 bases; bases with no gene match: 8. CDR3 sequence: CSVERTGRQDGYTF. The CDR3 DNA reads as TGCAGCGTTGAACGGACAGGGAGGCAGGATGGCTACACCTTC.

The J gene is TRBJ2-7, the V gene TRBV5-1, with TRBD1 matching over 7 bases. This CDR3 is 16 amino acids long. V shed 0 bases, J shed 0 bases, and the junction held 6 bases outside the gene matches. Germline-derived CDR1 and CDR2 are SGHRS and YFSETQ. In DNA, the CDR3 is TGCGCCAGCAGCTTGGTTACAGGGGTTAGCTCCTACGAGCAGTACTTC. Translated, it gives CASSLVTGVSSYEQYF. Complete variable domain (other parts from reference TRBV5-1 and TRBJ2-7): KAGVTQTPRYLIKTRGQQVTLSCSPISGHRSVSWYQQTPGQGLQFLFEYFSETQRNKGNFPGRFSGRQFSNSRSEMNVSTLELGDSALYLCASSLVTGVSSYEQYFGPGTRLTVT.

The table lists this clone with a count of one. The CDR3 coding sequence is TGTGCCAGCAGCTTGGGCCCCGCGGGACCCTACGAGCAGTACTTC. Its translation: CASSLGPAGPYEQYF. This sequence joins TRBV7-3 and TRBJ2-7, with D tentatively TRBD2 (6 bases). Trimming took 3 bases from V and 2 from J, leaving 14 bases between them. This CDR3 has 15 amino acids. Germline V gene data show CDR1 as SGHTA and CDR2 as FQGTGA.

The chain combines TRBV5-4 with TRBJ1-2, with no clear D. Germline-derived CDR1 and CDR2 are SGHNT and YYREEE (reference sequence). Trimming stripped 4 bases from V and 0 bases from J, with 13 bases between. The CDR3 runs to 15 residues. The CDR3 loop is CASSLEARANYGYTF. The CDR3 bases are TGTGCCAGCAGCCTGGAGGCAAGAGCTAACTATGGCTACACCTTC.

As to this clone: A much larger clone differs by one base, so this may be a read error. The chain couples TRBV7-9 to TRBJ2-5, with 11 bases identical to TRBD1. Trimming cost V 3 bases and J 9 bases; bases outside gene matches: 6. CDR3 length: 14 residues. CDR1 is SEHNR, CDR2 FQNEAQ, per germline (reference sequence). As DNA, the CDR3 is TGTGCCAGCAGCTTTGTAGGACAGGGGGCGTCCCAGTACTTC. It is translated as CASSFVGQGASQYF.